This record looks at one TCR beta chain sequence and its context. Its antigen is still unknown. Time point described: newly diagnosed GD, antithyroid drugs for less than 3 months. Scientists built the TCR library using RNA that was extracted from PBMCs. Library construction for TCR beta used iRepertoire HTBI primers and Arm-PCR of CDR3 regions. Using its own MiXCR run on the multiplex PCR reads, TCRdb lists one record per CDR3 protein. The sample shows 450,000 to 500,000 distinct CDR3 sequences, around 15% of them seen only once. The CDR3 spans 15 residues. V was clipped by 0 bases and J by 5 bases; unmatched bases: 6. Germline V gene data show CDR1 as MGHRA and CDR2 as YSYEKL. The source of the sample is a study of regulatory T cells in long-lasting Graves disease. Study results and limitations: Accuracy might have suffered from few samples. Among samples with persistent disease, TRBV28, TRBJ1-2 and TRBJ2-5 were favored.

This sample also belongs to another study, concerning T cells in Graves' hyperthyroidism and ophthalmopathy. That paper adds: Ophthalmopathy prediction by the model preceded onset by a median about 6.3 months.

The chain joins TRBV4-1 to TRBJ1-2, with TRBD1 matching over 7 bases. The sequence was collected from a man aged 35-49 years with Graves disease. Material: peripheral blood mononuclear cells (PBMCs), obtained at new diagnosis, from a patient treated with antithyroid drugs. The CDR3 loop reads CASSQEMGQSYGYTF. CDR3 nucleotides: TGCGCCAGCAGCCAAGAAATGGGACAGTCATATGGCTACACCTTC.